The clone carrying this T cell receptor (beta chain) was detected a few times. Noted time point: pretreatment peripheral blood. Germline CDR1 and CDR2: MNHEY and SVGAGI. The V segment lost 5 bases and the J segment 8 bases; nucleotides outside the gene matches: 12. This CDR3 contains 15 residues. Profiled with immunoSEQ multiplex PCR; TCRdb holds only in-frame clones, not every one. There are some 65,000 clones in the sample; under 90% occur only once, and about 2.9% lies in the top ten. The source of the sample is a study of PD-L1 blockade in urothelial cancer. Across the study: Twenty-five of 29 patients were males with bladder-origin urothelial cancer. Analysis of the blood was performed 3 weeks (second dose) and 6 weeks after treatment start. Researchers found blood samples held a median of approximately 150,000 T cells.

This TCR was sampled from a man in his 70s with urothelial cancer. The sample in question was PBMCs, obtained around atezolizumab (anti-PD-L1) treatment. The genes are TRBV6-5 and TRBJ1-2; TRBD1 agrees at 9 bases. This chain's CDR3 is CASSKGQGFGEGYTF. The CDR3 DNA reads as TGTGCCAGCAGTAAGGGACAGGGATTCGGGGAGGGCTACACCTTC.